A single T cell receptor beta chain is shown here with its context. This record comes from a study of blood T cell repertoires in COVID-19. The overall study: COVID-19 samples from acute and convalescent phases originated in the United States, Italy and Spain. T cells, B-cell-depleted T cells, or PBMCs provided the cDNA or gDNA that served as material.

Some clones are missing from TCRdb's copy, which holds only in-frame ones; the method was immunoSEQ multiplex PCR. Of over 250,000 clones listed, approximately 86% are singletons. The CDR3 has 16 amino acids. The junction had 7 bases not matched to a gene; V was cut back by 2 bases and J by 5 bases. CDR1 and CDR2 (germline): KGHSY, FQNENV. Living in 24 US areas, the participants were between 18 and 89 years of age. The sequenced sample was PBMCs or T cells enriched from blood (not recorded which). The chain recombines TRBV16 with TRBJ1-4, with TRBD1 identical over 8 bases. The sequence was collected from a woman aged 18-29 years who had recovered from COVID-19. The CDR3 is CASSQQYGTGNEKLFF. CDR3 nucleotides: TGTGCCAGCAGCCAACAATACGGGACAGGAAATGAAAAACTGTTTTTT. The full variable domain, with the rest looked up from reference TRBV16 and TRBJ1-4, is GEEVAQTPKHLVRGEGQKAKLYCAPIKGHSYVFWYQQVLKNEFKFLISFQNENVFDETGMPKERFSAKCLPNSPCSLEIQATKLEDSAVYFCASSQQYGTGNEKLFFGSGTQLSVL.